What follows is one T cell receptor beta chain and its context. Its specificity is not known. The germline V gene encodes CDR1 SGHRS and CDR2 YFSETQ. The CDR3 has 17 residues. Trimming shortened V by 0 bases and J by 4 bases, and 20 bases separated the two germline ends. This record comes from a study of T cell responses to AZD1222 COVID-19 vaccine. The study's findings and limits: Spike-wide coverage was observed for vaccine-associated CD4 TCRs, with dominant responses at 160-218 and 743-854.

Data came from immunoSEQ multiplex PCR; TCRdb stores just in-frame clones and leaves some out. This table holds about 190,000 clones, approximately 94% found once. The chain combines TRBV5-1 with TRBJ2-7; D perhaps matches TRBD2 (6 bases). The source material was peripheral blood, sampled on day 0 of AZD1222 vaccination. The clonotype comes from an adult in good health. The CDR3 is CASSLVLSGESGYEQYF. Here the CDR3 DNA reads TGCGCCAGCAGCTTGGTGTTGTCGGGGGAGTCTGGGTACGAGCAGTACTTC.